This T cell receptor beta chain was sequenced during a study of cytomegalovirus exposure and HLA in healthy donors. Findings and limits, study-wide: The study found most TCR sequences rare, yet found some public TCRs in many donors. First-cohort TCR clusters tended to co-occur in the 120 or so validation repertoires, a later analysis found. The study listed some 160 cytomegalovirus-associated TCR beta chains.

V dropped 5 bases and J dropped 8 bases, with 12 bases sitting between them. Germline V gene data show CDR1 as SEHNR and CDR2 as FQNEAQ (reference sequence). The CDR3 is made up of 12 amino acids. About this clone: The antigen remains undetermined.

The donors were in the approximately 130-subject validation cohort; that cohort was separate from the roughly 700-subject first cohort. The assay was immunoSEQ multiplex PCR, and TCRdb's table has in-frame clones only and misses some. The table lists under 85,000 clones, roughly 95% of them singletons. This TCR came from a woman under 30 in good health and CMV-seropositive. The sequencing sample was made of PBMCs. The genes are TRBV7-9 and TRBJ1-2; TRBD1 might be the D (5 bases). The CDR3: CASSIIREGYTF. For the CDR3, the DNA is TGTGCCAGCAGCATTATCAGGGAAGGCTACACCTTC.